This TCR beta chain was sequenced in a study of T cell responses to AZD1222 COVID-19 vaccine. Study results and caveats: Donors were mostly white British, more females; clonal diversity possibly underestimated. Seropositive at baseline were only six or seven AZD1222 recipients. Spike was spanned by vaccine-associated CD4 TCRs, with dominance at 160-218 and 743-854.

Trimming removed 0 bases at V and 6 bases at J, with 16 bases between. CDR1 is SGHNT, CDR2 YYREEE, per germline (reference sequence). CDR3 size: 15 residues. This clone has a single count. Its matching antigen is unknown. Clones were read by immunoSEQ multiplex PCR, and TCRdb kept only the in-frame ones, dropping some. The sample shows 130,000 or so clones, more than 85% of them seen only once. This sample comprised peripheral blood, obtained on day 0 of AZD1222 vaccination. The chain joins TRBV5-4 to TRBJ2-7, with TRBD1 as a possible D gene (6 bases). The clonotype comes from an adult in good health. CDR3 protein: CASSLGLSQGLEQYF. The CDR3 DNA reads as TGTGCCAGCAGCTTGGGGCTTTCCCAGGGGCTCGAGCAGTACTTC.